Detailed here is one T cell receptor beta chain. Its antigen remains unidentified. The same CDR3 can be traced to other DNA sequences in this sample. The table came from immunoSEQ multiplex PCR; TCRdb's copy has only in-frame clones and leaves some out. The table records hundreds of thousands of clones, about 87% of them present only once. The sample originates from a study of Ad26.COV2.S vaccination and SARS-CoV-2 variants. Study-wide background: Donor allocation was to the COV1001 Ad26.COV2.S trial arm. Doses of Ad26.COV2.S were injected into muscle once or twice, 56 days apart. Study conclusions and caveats: Post-vaccination spike-specific CD8+ and CD4+ T cell responses reportedly had substantial breadth.

The germline CDR1 and CDR2 sequences are MGHRA and YSYEKL. The length of the CDR3 is 14 residues. The V and J ends lost 1 base and 1 base respectively, with 8 bases between them. The treatment was: roughly 19 received Ad26.COV2.S at low or high dose, single or two shots; 5 received placebo; per-sample allocation not given. Day 63 after the first injection of vaccine or placebo was the sampling time. An Ad26 vector that expressed Wuhan-strain SARS-CoV-2 spike constituted the vaccine. V usage is TRBV4-1 and J usage is TRBJ2-7; D perhaps matches TRBD1 (5 bases). This clonotype was sampled from a person between 18 and 65 years old who received the Ad26.COV2.S COVID-19 vaccine or a placebo. The input for sequencing was peripheral blood, taken in a trial of Ad26.COV2.S vaccine versus placebo. CDR3 residues: CASSQGQGSYEQYF. CDR3 in DNA: TGCGCCAGCAGCCAAGGTCAGGGTTCCTACGAGCAGTACTTC.